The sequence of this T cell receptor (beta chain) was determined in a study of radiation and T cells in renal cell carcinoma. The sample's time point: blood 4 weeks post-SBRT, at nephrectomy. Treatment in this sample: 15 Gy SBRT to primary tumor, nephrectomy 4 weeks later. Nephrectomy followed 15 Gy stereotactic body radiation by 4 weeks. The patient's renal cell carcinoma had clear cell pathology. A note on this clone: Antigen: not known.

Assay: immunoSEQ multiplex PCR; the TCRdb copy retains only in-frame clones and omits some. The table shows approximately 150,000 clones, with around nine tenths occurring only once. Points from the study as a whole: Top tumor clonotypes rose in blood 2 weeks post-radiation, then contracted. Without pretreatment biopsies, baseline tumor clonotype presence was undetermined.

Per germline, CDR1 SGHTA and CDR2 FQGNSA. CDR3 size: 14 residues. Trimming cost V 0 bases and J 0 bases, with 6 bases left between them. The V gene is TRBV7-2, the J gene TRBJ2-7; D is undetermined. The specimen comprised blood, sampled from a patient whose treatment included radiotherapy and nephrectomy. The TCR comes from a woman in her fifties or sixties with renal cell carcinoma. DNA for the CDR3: TGTGCCAGCAGCTTAGCCTCAGGCTCCTACGAGCAGTACTTC. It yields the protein CASSLASGSYEQYF.